Shown below are 29 T cell receptor beta chains from a single sample sequenced in a study of cytomegalovirus exposure and HLA in healthy donors. The PCR employed 60 Vbeta primers together with 13 Jbeta primers. Only in-frame clones appear in the TCRdb table, and some are missing; sequencing was by immunoSEQ multiplex PCR. This table holds 65,000 to 90,000 clones, roughly 78% found once. The sequencing sample was made of PBMCs. Receptors originate from a man younger than 35 in good health and CMV-seronegative.

CDR3 coding DNA: TGCGCCAGCAGCAAGGGGACAGGCGGGGTCGAGCAGTACTTC. Its protein is CASSKGTGGVEQYF. V usage is TRBV5-1 and J usage is TRBJ2-7, with 8 bases fitting TRBD1. Germline V gene lookup returns CDR1 SGHRS and CDR2 YFSETQ. CDR3 length equals 14 residues. After removal of 4 bases from V and 6 bases from J, the junction contained 9 bases not matched to a gene.

This chain uses TRBV13 with TRBJ1-2; no definite D call. V dropped 0 bases and J dropped 3 bases, with 17 bases sitting between them. The CDR3 has 17 amino acids. CDR1 is PRHDT, CDR2 FYEKMQ, per germline (reference sequence). The CDR3 reads CASSLGRLGLPYYGYTF. For the CDR3, the DNA is TGTGCCAGCAGCTTAGGGCGTTTGGGCCTCCCTTACTATGGCTACACCTTC.

This clone showed up just a few times. The chain uses TRBV11-2 and TRBJ2-1; 14 positions agree with TRBD2. Germline V gives CDR1 SGHAT, CDR2 FQNNGV. The trim removed 5 bases at V and 8 bases at J, leaving 2 bases unmatched. CDR3 length: 14 amino acids. The CDR3: CASSRTSGRYEQFF. Written as DNA, the CDR3 is TGTGCCAGCAGCCGGACTAGCGGGAGGTATGAGCAGTTCTTC.

The gene calls are TRBV25-1 and TRBJ2-2; 7 bases fit TRBD1. The CDR3 spans 11 residues. Germline assignment: CDR1 MGHDK and CDR2 SYGVNS. The trim removed 11 bases at V and 7 bases at J, leaving 4 bases unmatched. The CDR3 reads CAVTGYGELFF. Written as DNA, the CDR3 is TGTGCCGTGACAGGGTACGGGGAGCTGTTTTTT.

The V gene is TRBV10-2, the J gene TRBJ2-3; maybe TRBD1 (8 bases). CDR1 and CDR2 (germline): WSHSY, SAAADI. The CDR3 covers 16 residues. V lost 6 bases and J lost 2, with 18 bases in between. The chain's CDR3 is CASSQGAGANTDTQYF. In DNA form, the CDR3 reads TGCGCCAGCAGCCAGGGGGCGGGGGCGAACACAGATACGCAGTATTTT.

CDR3 nucleotide sequence: TGTGCCAGCAGCGATATAGGACAGGGGGGATCACCCCTCCACTTT. This sequence encodes CASSDIGQGGSPLHF. The J gene is TRBJ1-6, the V gene TRBV2; TRBD1 aligns across 10 bases. The CDR3 spans 15 residues. The junction had 9 bases not matched to a gene; V was cut back by 6 bases and J by 10 bases. Germline V gene sequence: CDR1 SNHLY, CDR2 FYNNEI.

This clone was seen more than once but under ten times. The chain employs TRBV6-4 and TRBJ2-7; 8 bases map to TRBD1. Per germline, CDR1 MRHNA and CDR2 SNTAGT. V lost 0 bases, J lost 0 bases, and 10 bases stayed unmatched. This CDR3 comprises 18 residues. The CDR3: CASSDSRSGGLSSYEQYF. CDR3 in DNA: TGTGCCAGCAGTGACTCACGATCAGGGGGCCTTAGCTCCTACGAGCAGTACTTC.

The chain combines TRBV6-5 with TRBJ2-4, with 10 bases aligning to TRBD1. V lost 5 bases, J lost 6 bases, and 7 bases stayed unmatched. The CDR3 contains 15 residues. Per the germline V gene, CDR1 is MNHEY and CDR2 is SVGAGI. CDR3 amino acids: CASSTRQGAGNIQYF. CDR3 nucleotides: TGTGCCAGCAGTACTCGACAGGGGGCGGGAAACATTCAGTACTTC.

The J gene is TRBJ2-5, the V gene TRBV13, with 8 bases that match TRBD2. The J segment lost 0 bases and the V segment lost 3 bases, leaving 3 bases of the junction unmatched. This CDR3 is built from 15 residues. Germline V lookup: CDR1 PRHDT, CDR2 FYEKMQ (reference sequence). CDR3 nucleotide sequence: TGTGCCAGCAGCTTTTCTAGCGGGTACCAAGAGACCCAGTACTTC. It yields the protein CASSFSSGYQETQYF.

V usage is TRBV27 and J usage is TRBJ1-5, with 9 bases matching TRBD1. With 2 bases clipped from V and 1 base from J, the junction kept 0 bases outside the gene matches. The CDR3 sequence is 15 residues long. Germline CDR1 reads MNHEY; CDR2 reads SMNVEV (reference sequence). For the CDR3, the DNA is TGTGCCAGCAGTTTAACAGGGGGCAGCAATCAGCCCCAGCATTTT. Translation gives CASSLTGGSNQPQHF.

V and J are TRBV19 and TRBJ1-1, with TRBD1 matching 9 bases. The ends lost 7 bases at V and 6 bases at J; junction bases unmatched: 12. Germline CDR1 and CDR2: LNHDA and SQIVND (reference sequence). CDR3 length equals 15 residues. CDR3 coding DNA: TGTGCCAGTACCTTCCAGACAGGGGGAATGTCTGAAGCTTTCTTT. It is translated as CASTFQTGGMSEAFF.

Only a few counts were recorded for this clone. This rearrangement joins TRBV18 to TRBJ2-7; D perhaps matches TRBD1 (6 bases). Germline V gene sequence: CDR1 KGHSH, CDR2 LQKENI. There are 14 residues in the CDR3. V lost 6 bases and J lost 2, with 14 bases in between. CDR3 sequence reads: CASSKPGQTYEQYF. In nucleotides, the CDR3 is TGTGCCAGCTCTAAGCCTGGACAGACCTACGAGCAGTACTTC.

The J gene is TRBJ2-2, the V gene TRBV29-1; 8 bases match TRBD1. The CDR3 loop spans 18 amino acids. With 0 bases clipped from V and 5 bases from J, the junction kept 14 bases outside the gene matches. In germline, CDR1 is SQVTM, CDR2 ANQGSEA. The CDR3: CSVEDPFRVTGVTGELFF. The CDR3 region has the DNA TGCAGCGTTGAAGATCCATTTCGCGTGACAGGGGTAACCGGGGAGCTGTTTTTT.

V is TRBV6-5 and J is TRBJ2-2; TRBD1 is a possible D gene (6 bases). The CDR3 extends over 14 amino acids. Germline CDR1 and CDR2: MNHEY and SVGAGI. Trimming cost V 7 bases and J 4 bases, with 13 bases left between them. Written as DNA, the CDR3 is TGTGCCAGCAACTTCCGACAGGCCACCGGGGAGCTGTTTTTT. This codes for CASNFRQATGELFF.

The sample holds one count of this clone. This chain joins TRBV7-2 and TRBJ2-7, with 7 bases identical to TRBD2. The V segment lost 2 bases and the J segment 2 bases; nucleotides outside the gene matches: 6. This CDR3 spans 15 amino acids. Germline V gene data show CDR1 as SGHTA and CDR2 as FQGNSA. The CDR3 region has the DNA TGTGCCAGCAGCTTAACGGCGGGAGCAACCTACGAGCAGTACTTC. Residues: CASSLTAGATYEQYF.

The chain recombines TRBV28 with TRBJ1-5, with D possibly TRBD1 on 5 matching bases. The CDR3 sequence is 14 residues long. V dropped 6 bases and J dropped 5 bases, with 14 bases sitting between them. The germline V gene encodes CDR1 MDHEN and CDR2 SYDVKM. The CDR3 bases are TGTGCCAGCAGCCCCGGGGGGAGGCATCAGCCCCAGCATTTT. This codes for CASSPGGRHQPQHF.

The chain joins TRBV25-1 to TRBJ2-5, with D tentatively TRBD1 (6 bases). Matching the DNA end better, TRBJ2-7 makes the J call doubtful. CDR1 MGHDK and CDR2 SYGVNS come from the germline V gene. CDR3 length equals 15 residues. The CDR3 reads CASSGNRAHSYEQYF. The DNA for the CDR3 is TGTGCCAGCAGTGGTAACAGGGCCCACTCCTACGAGCAGTACTTC.

V usage is TRBV6-5 and J usage is TRBJ1-5, with 9 nucleotides matching TRBD1. The length of the CDR3 is 15 residues. The V gene end was trimmed by 6 bases and the J gene end by 0 bases; junction bases not matched to a gene: 3. CDR1 is MNHEY and CDR2 is SVGAGI in the germline V gene. DNA of the CDR3: TGTGCCAGCAGCCGGGACAGGGTTAGCAATCAGCCCCAGCATTTT. This sequence encodes CASSRDRVSNQPQHF.

V usage is TRBV30 and J usage is TRBJ2-7, with TRBD2 matching 14 bases. This CDR3 has 17 amino acids. Germline loops: CDR1 GTSNPN, CDR2 SVGIG (reference sequence). Losses at the gene ends were 0 bases for V and 7 bases for J; bases not matched to a gene: 11. CDR3 protein: CAWSVTVFGLAGGEQYF. The CDR3 nucleotides read TGTGCCTGGAGTGTAACGGTTTTCGGACTAGCGGGAGGTGAGCAGTACTTC.

The J gene is TRBJ1-4, the V gene TRBV27; 11 bases match TRBD1. The CDR3 sequence is 13 residues long. From germline, CDR1 is MNHEY and CDR2 SMNVEV (reference sequence). V trimming: 6 bases; J trimming: 8 bases; junction bases outside the gene matches: 2. CDR3 coding DNA: TGTGCCAGCAGGGGACAGGGGGGAGAAAAACTGTTTTTT. Protein product: CASRGQGGEKLFF.

V gene TRBV19 combines with J gene TRBJ2-2; TRBD1 matches 9 bases. The V gene's germline CDR1 is LNHDA and CDR2 SQIVND (reference sequence). CDR3 length equals 16 residues. J lost 0 bases, V lost 5 bases, and 4 bases had no gene match. The CDR3 coding sequence is TGTGCCAGTAGTCTCGGACAGGGGACGAACACCGGGGAGCTGTTTTTT. It translates to CASSLGQGTNTGELFF.

This rearrangement joins TRBV7-9 to TRBJ1-1; 8 bases align to TRBD1. Germline V gene lookup returns CDR1 SEHNR and CDR2 FQNEAQ (reference sequence). V shed 1 base, J shed 2 bases, and the junction held 9 bases outside the gene matches. The CDR3 extends over 17 amino acids. CDR3: CASSLGFRGHGNTEAFF. CDR3 sequence (DNA): TGTGCCAGCAGCTTAGGTTTCAGGGGGCATGGTAACACTGAAGCTTTCTTT.

This clone was seen a few times. The gene calls are TRBV10-1 and TRBJ2-2; 8 bases line up with TRBD2. Germline values: CDR1 WNHNN, CDR2 SYGVQD (reference sequence). There are 17 residues in the CDR3. Trimming took 3 bases from V and 5 from J; bases not matched to a gene: 11. The CDR3 sequence: CASSESPGGHGTGELFF. The CDR3 region has the DNA TGCGCCAGCAGTGAAAGCCCGGGAGGGCATGGGACCGGGGAGCTGTTTTTT.

This clone was observed once. J is TRBJ1-2 and V is TRBV7-9; maybe TRBD1 (6 bases). The CDR3 contains 15 residues. With 4 bases removed from V and 5 bases from J, the gap between germline ends came to 17 bases. The germline V gene encodes CDR1 SEHNR and CDR2 FQNEAQ (reference sequence). The CDR3 protein is CASSSSSGGLYGYTF. In nucleotides, the CDR3 is TGTGCCAGCAGCTCTAGTTCTGGGGGCTTGTATGGCTACACCTTC.

The chain uses TRBV28 and TRBJ1-1, with 8 bases that match TRBD1. The germline CDR1 and CDR2 sequences are MDHEN and SYDVKM. With 5 bases clipped from V and 1 base from J, the junction kept 9 bases outside the gene matches. The CDR3 is 16 residues long. CDR3 sequence: CASSDPRGLANTEAFF. In nucleotides, the CDR3 is TGTGCCAGCAGTGACCCCAGGGGGCTCGCGAACACTGAAGCTTTCTTT.

The V gene is TRBV28, the J gene TRBJ2-5; TRBD2 agrees at 8 bases. The CDR3 runs 15 residues. V lost 7 bases and J lost 4; bases outside the gene matches: 11. CDR1 and CDR2 (germline): MDHEN, SYDVKM. In nucleotides, the CDR3 is TGTGCCAGCAATTGGGGTGTAGCGGGACGAGAGACCCAGTACTTC. Translating it yields CASNWGVAGRETQYF.

This chain joins TRBV6-5 and TRBJ1-2; D not certain. Trimming left V 6 bases short and J 3 bases short, with 11 bases between. This CDR3 region has 13 residues. In germline, CDR1 is MNHEY, CDR2 SVGAGI. For the CDR3, the DNA is TGTGCCAGCAGCCCCGGAGAGTACTATGGCTACACCTTC. Encoded protein: CASSPGEYYGYTF.

The V gene is TRBV5-1, the J gene TRBJ2-7, with 10 bases lining up with TRBD2. Germline values: CDR1 SGHRS, CDR2 YFSETQ. This CDR3 contains 15 residues. Trimming removed 3 bases from V and 1 base from J; junction bases left unmatched: 4. CDR3 nucleotides: TGCGCCAGCAGCTATACTAGCGGGGTGTCCTACGAGCAGTACTTC. It specifies CASSYTSGVSYEQYF.

The CDR3 sequence: CASSQDRGNQHF. CDR3 nucleotides: TGTGCCAGCAGCCAAGATCGGGGAAACCAGCATTTT. The V and J genes are TRBV4-2 and TRBJ1-5; D remains ambiguous. Germline loops: CDR1 LGHNA, CDR2 YNFKEQ. With 0 bases removed from V and 12 bases from J, the gap between germline ends came to 9 bases. The CDR3 consists of 12 residues.